This TCR beta chain was sequenced during a study of T cell changes during pregnancy in multiple sclerosis. Sequencing was performed with immunoSEQ multiplex PCR; in TCRdb, only in-frame clones are kept and a portion is missing. The sample carries fewer than 85,000 clones, about 94% recorded once. Only one count was recorded for this clone. Sample: peripheral blood, taken in the third trimester of pregnancy. The TCR comes from a female donor with multiple sclerosis, enrolled in a pregnancy study.

The CDR3, as DNA: TGTGCCAGCAGCGTAACCGGACAGGGGGGTTCCTACGAGCAGTACTTC. Amino acids: CASSVTGQGGSYEQYF. The chain has TRBV9 and TRBJ2-7, with 10 nucleotides matching TRBD1. The V segment lost 1 base and the J segment 1 base; nucleotides outside the gene matches: 5. In germline, CDR1 is SGDLS, CDR2 YYNGEE. The CDR3 is 16 residues long.